This T cell receptor beta chain originates from a study of cytotoxic CD8 clonotypes in ibrutinib-treated CLL. Sequencing was performed with immunoSEQ multiplex PCR; in TCRdb, only in-frame clones are kept and a portion is missing. The sample lists 300,000 to 400,000 clones; roughly 70% were seen once. In this sample, this clone turned up a few times. The antigen is not known. Study-wide points: Public clonotypes showed up rarely, and on treatment they shrank or held steady. Higher circulating CD8+ T-cell counts strongly accompanied higher baseline clonality, above age-matched healthy donors.

This CDR3 contains 15 residues. CDR1 and CDR2 (germline): SNHLY, FYNNEI. Between the trimmed V and J ends, which lost 2 bases and 3 bases, there was a span of 10 bases. The sequence derives from a human donor with chronic lymphocytic leukemia. Here the sequenced sample was PBMCs, taken after 36 months of ibrutinib treatment. The rearrangement joins TRBV2 to TRBJ1-4; D is undetermined. The CDR3 loop is CASSEISWANEKLFF. The CDR3, as DNA: TGTGCCAGCAGTGAAATTTCTTGGGCTAATGAAAAACTGTTTTTT.